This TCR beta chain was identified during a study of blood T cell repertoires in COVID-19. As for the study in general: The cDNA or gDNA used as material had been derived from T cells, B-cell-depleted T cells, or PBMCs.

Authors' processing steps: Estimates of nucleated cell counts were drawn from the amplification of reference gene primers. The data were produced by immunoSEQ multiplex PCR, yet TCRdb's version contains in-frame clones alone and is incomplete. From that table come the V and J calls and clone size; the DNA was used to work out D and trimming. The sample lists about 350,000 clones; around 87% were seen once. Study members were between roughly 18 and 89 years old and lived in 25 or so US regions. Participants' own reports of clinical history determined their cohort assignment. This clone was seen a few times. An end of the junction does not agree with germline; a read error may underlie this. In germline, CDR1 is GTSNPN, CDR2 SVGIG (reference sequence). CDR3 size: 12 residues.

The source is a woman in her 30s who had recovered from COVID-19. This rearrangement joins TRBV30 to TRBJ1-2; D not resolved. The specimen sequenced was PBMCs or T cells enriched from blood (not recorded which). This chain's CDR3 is CAWSVRRAGLAF. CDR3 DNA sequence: TGTGCCTGGAGTGTAAGAAGGGCAGGACTGGCCTTC.